One T cell receptor (beta chain) is described in this entry. Its antigen is not identified. The entry originates in a study of Ad26.COV2.S vaccination and SARS-CoV-2 variants. Study context: Sample donor was a member of the COV1001 Ad26.COV2.S trial arm.

The study's findings and limits: Vaccine recipients showed a spike-specific TCR breadth that was higher than in placebo recipients.

TCRdb keeps only in-frame clones here, not all; method: immunoSEQ multiplex PCR. The sample lists some 420,000 clones, around nine tenths seen once, with 3.6% in the top ten. Treatment described: approximately 18 received Ad26.COV2.S at low or high dose, single or two shots; about five received placebo; per-sample allocation not given. It was on day 63 after the first vaccine or placebo injection that samples were taken. Vaccination employed an Ad26 vector expressing the Wuhan-strain SARS-CoV-2 spike. This specimen was peripheral blood, taken in a trial of Ad26.COV2.S vaccine versus placebo. This TCR was recovered from a person aged 18-60 years who received the Ad26.COV2.S COVID-19 vaccine or a placebo.

CDR3 residues: CASSLWGTGEDEKLFF. DNA for the CDR3: TGCGCCAGCAGCTTGTGGGGGACAGGTGAAGATGAAAAACTGTTTTTT. V and J are TRBV5-1 and TRBJ1-4; 8 nucleotides line up with TRBD1. V lost 1 base and J lost 6; bases outside the gene matches: 8. There are 16 residues in the CDR3. The germline gives CDR1 SGHRS, CDR2 YFSETQ.